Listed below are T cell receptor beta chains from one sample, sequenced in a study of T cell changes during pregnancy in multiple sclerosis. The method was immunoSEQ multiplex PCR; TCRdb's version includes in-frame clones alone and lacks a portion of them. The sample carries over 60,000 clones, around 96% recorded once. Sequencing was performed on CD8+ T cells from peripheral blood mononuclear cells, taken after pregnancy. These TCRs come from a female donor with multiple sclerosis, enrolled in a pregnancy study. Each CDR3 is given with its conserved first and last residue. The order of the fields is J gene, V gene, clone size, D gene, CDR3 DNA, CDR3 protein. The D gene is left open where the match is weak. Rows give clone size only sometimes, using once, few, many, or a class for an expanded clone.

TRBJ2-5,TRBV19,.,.,TGTGCCAGTAGTTGGGGCACCGGGGAGACCCAGTACTTC,CASSWGTGETQYF
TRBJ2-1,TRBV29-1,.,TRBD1,TGCAGCGCCCTGGACAGGGCAAACAATGAGCAGTTCTTC,CSALDRANNEQFF
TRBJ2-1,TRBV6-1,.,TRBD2,TGTGCCAGCAGTGAATCGACTAGCGGGAGCAATGAGCAGTTCTTC,CASSESTSGSNEQFF
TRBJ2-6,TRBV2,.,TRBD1,TGTGCCAGCAGCGAAGTGGGACAGGGGGCTTCTGGGGCCAACGTCCTGACTTTC,CASSEVGQGASGANVLTF
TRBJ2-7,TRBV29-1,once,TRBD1,TGCAGCGTTGCCCACCCGGGGGACAGGTTGCCTCTCTACGAGCAGTACTTC,CSVAHPGDRLPLYEQYF
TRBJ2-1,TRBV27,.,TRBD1,TGTGCCAGCAGCCCAGGGGGTGGCTACAATGAGCAGTTCTTC,CASSPGGGYNEQFF
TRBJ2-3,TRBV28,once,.,TGTGCCAGCAGCACCCTCCGGGAGCTCACAGATACGCAGTATTTT,CASSTLRELTDTQYF
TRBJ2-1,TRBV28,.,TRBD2,TGTGCCAGCAGTTTGTTTACGGGCGGGAGTTGGAATGAGCAGTTCTTC,CASSLFTGGSWNEQFF
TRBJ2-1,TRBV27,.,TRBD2,TGTGCCAGCAGCCCTAGCGGGGACTATGAGCAGTTCTTC,CASSPSGDYEQFF
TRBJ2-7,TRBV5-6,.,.,TGTGCCAGCAGCTTGTCCGGCCAGGGTATCTACGAGCAGTACTTC,CASSLSGQGIYEQYF
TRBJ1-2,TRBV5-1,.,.,TGCGCCAGCAGCTTCCAGGGTCTAGGCTACACCTTC,CASSFQGLGYTF
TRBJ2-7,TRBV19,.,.,TGTGCCAGTAGTATAGAGTTGGTGGCAACCGAGCAGTACTTC,CASSIELVATEQYF
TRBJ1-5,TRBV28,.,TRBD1,TGTGCCAGCAGTTCCTCCCTTCAGGGGGCACAGCCCCAGCATTTT,CASSSSLQGAQPQHF
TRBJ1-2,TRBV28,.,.,TGTGCCAGCCTCTCGGTGATCTATGGCTACACCTTC,CASLSVIYGYTF
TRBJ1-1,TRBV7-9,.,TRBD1,TGTGCCAGCAGCTTGGGCAGGGGGCGGGAGGCTTTCTTT,CASSLGRGREAFF
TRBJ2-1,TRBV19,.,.,TGTGCCAGTAGTAAGACTAGTATCAATGAGCAGTTCTTC,CASSKTSINEQFF
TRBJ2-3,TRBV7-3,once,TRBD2,TGTGCCAGCAGCCGACTAGCGGGAACTGATACGCAGTATTTT,CASSRLAGTDTQYF
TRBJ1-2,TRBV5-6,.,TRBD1,TGTGCCAGCAGCCCCGGGACAGGATATGGCTACACCTTC,CASSPGTGYGYTF
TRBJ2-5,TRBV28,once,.,TGTGCCAGCAGTTTATACGACAACCAAGAGACCCAGTACTTC,CASSLYDNQETQYF
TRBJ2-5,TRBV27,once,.,TGTGCCAGCAGTTCTCGACACCCACGGGAGACCCAGTACTTC,CASSSRHPRETQYF
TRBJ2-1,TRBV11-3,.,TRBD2,TGTGCCAGCAGCTCTCCGGGACTAGGAGGTGAGCAGTTCTTC,CASSSPGLGGEQFF
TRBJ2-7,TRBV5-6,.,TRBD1,TGTGCCAGCAGCTTGTTAGGACAGGGGCTCTACGAGCAGTACTTC,CASSLLGQGLYEQYF
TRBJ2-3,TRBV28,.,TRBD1,TGTGCCAGCAGTAAAGGACAGGGAAACACAGATACGCAGTATTTT,CASSKGQGNTDTQYF
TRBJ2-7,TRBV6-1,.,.,TGTGCCAGCAGTGATGGCCATGGCGGCTACGAGCAGTACTTC,CASSDGHGGYEQYF
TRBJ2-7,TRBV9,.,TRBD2,TGTGCCAGCAGCGTAGGTAGCGGGAGCACCTACGAGCAGTACTTC,CASSVGSGSTYEQYF
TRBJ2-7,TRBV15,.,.,TGTGCCACCAGCAAGACAGGCGTCCACGAGCAGTACTTC,CATSKTGVHEQYF
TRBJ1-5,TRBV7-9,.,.,TGTGCCAGCAGCTTAGAGGAGGATCAGCCCCAGCATTTT,CASSLEEDQPQHF
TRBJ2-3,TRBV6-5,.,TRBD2,TGTGCCAGCAGACGGACTAGCGGGATGGCAGATACGCAGTATTTT,CASRRTSGMADTQYF
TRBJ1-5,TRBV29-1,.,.,TGCAGCGCTGGGAGGGAAGGAGGCAATCAGCCCCAGCATTTT,CSAGREGGNQPQHF
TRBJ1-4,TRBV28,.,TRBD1,TGTGCCAGCAGTTTATTTTCCCTAGCCGGGACAGGGGGAGAAAAACTGTTTTTT,CASSLFSLAGTGGEKLFF
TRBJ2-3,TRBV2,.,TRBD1,TGTGCCAGCAGGGGTCCCGGACAGGGAAGCACAGATACGCAGTATTTT,CASRGPGQGSTDTQYF
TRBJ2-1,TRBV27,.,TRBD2,TGTGCCAGGGTCTGGCTAGCGGGATGCTATGAGCAGTTCTTC,CARVWLAGCYEQFF
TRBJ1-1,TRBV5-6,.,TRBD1,TGTGCCAGCAGCTTGGCGGGACAGGGCCACGGGGGAGCTTTCTTT,CASSLAGQGHGGAFF
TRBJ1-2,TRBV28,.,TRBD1,TGTGCCAGCAGTTTAGGGACAGGGACGATCTATGGCTACACCTTC,CASSLGTGTIYGYTF
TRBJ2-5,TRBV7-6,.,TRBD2,TGTGCCAGCGGACTAGCGGGAGGGCCGGGAGAGACCCAGTACTTC,CASGLAGGPGETQYF
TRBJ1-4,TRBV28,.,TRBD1,TGTGCCAGCAGTTTAGGGACAGTGAGCGTTGAAAAACTGTTTTTT,CASSLGTVSVEKLFF
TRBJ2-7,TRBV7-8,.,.,TGTGCCAGCAGCCCAAGGTCGGGGGGCTTTGACGAGCAGTACTTC,CASSPRSGGFDEQYF
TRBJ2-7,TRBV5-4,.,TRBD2,TGTGCCAGCAGCCCGACTAGCGGGAGTTGGGAGCAGTACTTC,CASSPTSGSWEQYF